These 28 T cell receptor beta chains originate from one sample sequenced in a study of T cells after yellow fever vaccination. TCRdb reprocessed the 5' RACE reads with MiXCR, giving one entry per CDR3 protein. Of under 95,000 distinct CDR3 sequences detected, under 9.5% appear once; the ten largest clones hold 25% to 35%. The material was CD8+ T cells sorted from PBMCs, obtained 10 days after the first yellow fever vaccination. These receptor sequences come from a man in his late teens or twenties who received the YFV17D yellow fever vaccine.

Many counts were recorded for this clonotype. The chain combines TRBV5-1 with TRBJ2-5, with 7 nucleotides matching TRBD2. The J segment lost 2 bases and the V segment lost 0 bases, leaving 13 bases of the junction unmatched. From germline, CDR1 is SGHRS and CDR2 YFSETQ. The CDR3 spans 18 residues. The CDR3 is CASSLGAAGGGYQETQYF. CDR3 in DNA: TGCGCCAGCAGCTTGGGAGCCGCTGGCGGGGGATATCAAGAGACCCAGTACTTC.

This clonotype was observed at least ten times. The gene calls are TRBV12-3 or TRBV12-4 and TRBJ1-1; no reliable D call. V lost 5 bases and J lost 8, with 12 bases in between. The CDR3 is 12 amino acids. CDR3 residues: CASSDTRSEAFF. The CDR3 DNA reads TGTGCCAGCAGTGATACCAGGTCGGAAGCTTTCTTT.

The chain is built from TRBV2 and TRBJ2-1; D possibly corresponds to TRBD2 (6 bases). CDR3 length: 12 residues. Germline V CDR1 and CDR2: SNHLY, FYNNEI. The CDR3 here is CAQLAVTNEQFF. The CDR3 nucleotides are TGTGCTCAACTAGCAGTCACGAATGAGCAGTTCTTC.

This clonotype was detected many times. The V and J genes are TRBV12-3 or TRBV12-4 and TRBJ2-5, with D unresolved. CDR3 length equals 13 residues. V was shortened by 8 bases and J by 6 bases, with 16 bases between the two germline ends. As DNA, the CDR3 is TGTGCCAGCTCAGAGTGGCTAGGAAAGACCCAGTACTTC. This codes for CASSEWLGKTQYF.

There are many counts of this clonotype. The CDR3 DNA reads as TGCAGCGTTGATGGGAACCACCAATACGAGCAGTACGTC. Encoded protein: CSVDGNHQYEQYV. The chain joins TRBV29-1 to TRBJ2-7; no clear D gene. Trimming left V 3 bases short and J 4 bases short, with 13 bases between. Germline CDR1 is SQVTM and CDR2 is ANQGSEA. The CDR3 runs to 13 residues.

V and J are TRBV3-1 and TRBJ2-1; 8 bases align to TRBD2. CDR3 length: 17 amino acids. V was pared by 4 bases and J by 4 bases, with 12 bases of the junction left unmatched. Germline values: CDR1 LGHDT, CDR2 YNNKEL (reference sequence). The CDR3 DNA sequence: TGTGCCAGCAGCCCATCCCCAACTAGCGGTAAATACAATGAGCAGTTCTTC. Its translation is CASSPSPTSGKYNEQFF.

This clonotype has ten or more counts. The rearrangement uses TRBV5-1 and TRBJ1-5; 7 bases are shared with TRBD1. The V segment lost 0 bases and the J segment 7 bases; nucleotides outside the gene matches: 7. This CDR3 region has 15 residues. CDR1 and CDR2 (germline): SGHRS, YFSETQ. The CDR3: CASSLDGRGKQPQHF. The CDR3 DNA follows: TGCGCCAGCAGCTTGGATGGCAGGGGGAAACAGCCCCAGCATTTT.

This clonotype occurred many times. The rearrangement uses TRBV20-1 and TRBJ2-7; D might be TRBD1 (5 bases). V dropped 2 bases and J dropped 7 bases, with 15 bases sitting between them. From germline, CDR1 is DFQATT and CDR2 SNEGSKA (reference sequence). CDR3 length equals 13 residues. Here the CDR3 reads CSARTSAGWEQYV. Written as DNA, the CDR3 is TGCAGTGCTAGAACCAGTGCAGGGTGGGAGCAGTACGTC.

Here the CDR3 reads CSASPSLGERDTDTQYF. The DNA for the CDR3 is TGCAGTGCTAGTCCCTCCCTGGGGGAGCGGGACACAGATACGCAGTATTTT. The V and J genes are TRBV20-1 and TRBJ2-3, with 7 bases fitting TRBD2. V lost 3 bases to trimming and J lost 2 bases; unmatched junction nucleotides: 14. Germline lookup yields CDR1 DFQATT and CDR2 SNEGSKA (reference sequence). CDR3 length: 17 residues.

This clonotype showed up many times. The rearrangement joins TRBV25-1 to TRBJ2-2, with 7 bases lining up with TRBD2. The ends lost 10 bases at V and 0 bases at J; junction bases unmatched: 11. The germline gives CDR1 MGHDK, CDR2 SYGVNS. This CDR3 region has 16 residues. CDR3: CATTTWDYANTGELFF. The CDR3 coding sequence is TGTGCCACCACGACCTGGGACTACGCGAACACCGGGGAGCTGTTTTTT.

This clonotype has at least ten counts. The V call is TRBV6-5, the J call TRBJ1-6; no clear D. The V end was cut by 0 bases, the J end by 7 bases, with 10 bases between. This CDR3 comprises 15 residues. The V gene's germline CDR1 is MNHEY and CDR2 SVGAGI. DNA for the CDR3: TGTGCCAGCAGTTACTCGGCGGAGACAAATTCACCCCTCCACTTT. Translated: CASSYSAETNSPLHF.

This clonotype was recorded at least ten times. V usage is TRBV9 and J usage is TRBJ1-1; 8 nucleotides align to TRBD1. The V and J ends lost 3 bases and 1 base, in that order; junction bases with no gene match: 5. This CDR3 region has 15 residues. The germline CDR1 and CDR2 sequences are SGDLS and YYNGEE. The CDR3 DNA sequence: TGTGCCAGCAGCGCAGGGACAGGCCCGAACACTGAAGCTTTCTTT. Residues: CASSAGTGPNTEAFF.

CDR3 in amino acids: CASGSQGAPYEQYV. DNA of the CDR3: TGTGCCAGCGGTTCTCAGGGGGCTCCCTACGAGCAGTACGTC. The V call is TRBV5-4, the J call TRBJ2-7; TRBD1 agrees at 8 bases. This CDR3 has 14 amino acids. Looked up from germline, CDR1 is SGHNT and CDR2 is YYREEE (reference sequence). J was trimmed by 2 bases and V by 7 bases; bases with no gene match: 8.

This clonotype has a count of ten or more. V and J are TRBV4-2 and TRBJ2-7, with 8 bases matching TRBD1. The trim removed 0 bases at V and 0 bases at J, leaving 4 bases unmatched. Looked up from germline, CDR1 is LGHNA and CDR2 is YNFKEQ. The CDR3 runs to 16 residues. The CDR3 DNA reads TGTGCCAGCAGCCAAGACCGACAGGGGAGCTCCTACGAGCAGTACTTC. Translating gives CASSQDRQGSSYEQYF.

This clonotype was recorded many times. This chain links TRBV4-3 with TRBJ1-5; 7 bases are a match to TRBD1. Unmatched junction bases numbered 15, after V lost 1 base and J lost 0 bases. There are 20 residues in the CDR3. The V gene's germline CDR1 is LGHNA and CDR2 YSLEER. The CDR3 spells CASSQVIVPGQPYSNQPQHF. The CDR3 nucleotides read TGCGCCAGCAGCCAAGTGATAGTACCGGGACAGCCATATAGCAATCAGCCCCAGCATTTT.

This clonotype is deemed medium-sized. This sequence joins TRBV6-5 and TRBJ2-2; D is possibly TRBD2 (5 bases). Deletions cut 4 bases from V and 6 bases from J, with 12 bases between. This CDR3 has 14 residues. Germline loops: CDR1 MNHEY, CDR2 SVGAGI. The chain's CDR3 is CASSFYTSSGELFF. The CDR3 nucleotides read TGTGCCAGCAGTTTCTATACTAGTTCCGGGGAGCTGTTTTTT.

The chain's CDR3 is CASSFPTGTAISGANVLTF. The CDR3 bases are TGTGCCAGCAGCTTCCCGACCGGGACAGCCATCTCTGGGGCCAACGTCCTGACTTTC. The J gene is TRBJ2-6, the V gene TRBV7-9, with TRBD1 identical over 7 bases. With 3 bases clipped from V and 0 bases from J, the junction kept 11 bases outside the gene matches. Germline V gene data show CDR1 as SEHNR and CDR2 as FQNEAQ (reference sequence). This CDR3 is built from 19 residues.

The sample holds many counts of this clonotype. This sequence joins TRBV4-2 and TRBJ2-1; 11 bases map to TRBD2. The length of the CDR3 is 16 residues. Trimming removed 1 base from V and 5 bases from J; junction bases left unmatched: 4. Per the germline V gene, CDR1 is LGHNA and CDR2 is YNFKEQ. The CDR3 coding sequence is TGTGCCAGCAGCCAAGGGTTAGCGGGGGGGAACAATGAGCAGTTCTTC. Amino acids: CASSQGLAGGNNEQFF.

This clonotype was picked up many times. The gene calls are TRBV9 and TRBJ2-3; the match to TRBD2 covers 10 bases. The V segment lost 4 bases and the J segment 2 bases; nucleotides outside the gene matches: 1. CDR3 length: 14 residues. Germline V gene sequence: CDR1 SGDLS, CDR2 YYNGEE. DNA for the CDR3: TGTGCCAGCAGCCTAGCGGGGGACACAGATACGCAGTATTTT. Amino acids: CASSLAGDTDTQYF.

Many counts were recorded for this clonotype. V and J are TRBV20-1 and TRBJ1-1, with D unresolved. The CDR3 is 13 amino acids. Trimming removed 4 bases at V and 1 base at J, with 10 bases between. CDR1 and CDR2 from the germline V gene are DFQATT and SNEGSKA (reference sequence). CDR3 nucleotide sequence: TGCAGTGCTATTCCCCGTCCGAACACTGAAGCTTTCTTT. Protein sequence: CSAIPRPNTEAFF.

This rearrangement joins TRBV18 to TRBJ2-4; weak D call: TRBD1 (6 bases). Trimming cost V 2 bases and J 5 bases, with 10 bases left between them. The CDR3 loop spans 14 amino acids. Germline V CDR1 and CDR2: KGHSH, LQKENI. The CDR3 sequence: CASSPEGGENIQYF. The CDR3 nucleotides are TGTGCCAGCTCACCAGAAGGGGGAGAAAACATTCAGTACTTC.

This chain joins TRBV29-1 and TRBJ2-5; TRBD2 aligns across 13 bases. The CDR3 is 15 residues long. Germline CDR1 and CDR2: SQVTM and ANQGSEA. With 6 bases clipped from V and 1 base from J, the junction kept 5 bases outside the gene matches. CDR3 region: CSVDGLAGAQETQYF. The CDR3 coding sequence is TGCAGCGTCGATGGACTAGCGGGGGCCCAAGAGACCCAGTACTTC.

There are many counts of this clonotype. For the CDR3, the DNA is TGTGCCAGCAGATCGGACAGGGAGGTAGATACGCAGTATTTT. This translates into CASRSDREVDTQYF. The chain is built from TRBV12-3 or TRBV12-4 and TRBJ2-3; 8 nucleotides line up with TRBD1. The CDR3 runs to 14 residues. With 6 bases clipped from V and 5 bases from J, the junction kept 7 bases outside the gene matches.

This clonotype was picked up many times. V gene TRBV4-1 combines with J gene TRBJ2-5, with TRBD2 matching 9 bases. Losses at the gene ends were 4 bases for V and 3 bases for J; bases not matched to a gene: 3. Germline CDR1 MGHRA, CDR2 YSYEKL. The CDR3 length is 14 residues. In nucleotides, the CDR3 is TGCGCCAGCAGCCCATTAGCGGGGGAAGAGACCCAGTACTTC. Amino acid sequence: CASSPLAGEETQYF.

The V and J genes are TRBV12-3 or TRBV12-4 and TRBJ2-5; 7 bases line up with TRBD2. Unmatched junction bases numbered 13, after V lost 8 bases and J lost 1 base. CDR3 length equals 16 residues. CDR3 bases: TGTGCCAGCTCATCGTTGGCGGGGGACCTCCAAGAGACCCAGTACTTC. Its protein is CASSSLAGDLQETQYF.

The chain combines TRBV13 with TRBJ2-7; TRBD2 is a possible D gene (6 bases). The V gene's germline CDR1 is PRHDT and CDR2 FYEKMQ (reference sequence). The CDR3 loop spans 14 amino acids. V dropped 3 bases and J dropped 1 base, with 10 bases sitting between them. The CDR3 nucleotides read TGTGCCAGCAGCTTGCGGGGCCTTTCCTACGAGCAGTACTTC. This encodes CASSLRGLSYEQYF.

The rearrangement uses TRBV6-5 and TRBJ1-4; D is unresolved. Trimming took off 1 base at V and 7 bases at J, with 7 bases between the two ends. This CDR3 is built from 13 residues. CDR1 and CDR2 from the germline V gene are MNHEY and SVGAGI. The CDR3 is CASSYLGGEKLFF. The CDR3 DNA follows: TGTGCCAGCAGTTACTTGGGAGGTGAAAAACTGTTTTTT.

This clonotype occurred many times. V usage is TRBV12-3 or TRBV12-4 and J usage is TRBJ1-1; D unresolved. V was cut by 6 bases and J by 12 bases, with 11 bases left in between. The CDR3 totals 10 residues. CDR3 protein: CASRDRCSFF. In DNA form, the CDR3 reads TGTGCCAGCAGGGATCGATGTTCTTTCTTT.